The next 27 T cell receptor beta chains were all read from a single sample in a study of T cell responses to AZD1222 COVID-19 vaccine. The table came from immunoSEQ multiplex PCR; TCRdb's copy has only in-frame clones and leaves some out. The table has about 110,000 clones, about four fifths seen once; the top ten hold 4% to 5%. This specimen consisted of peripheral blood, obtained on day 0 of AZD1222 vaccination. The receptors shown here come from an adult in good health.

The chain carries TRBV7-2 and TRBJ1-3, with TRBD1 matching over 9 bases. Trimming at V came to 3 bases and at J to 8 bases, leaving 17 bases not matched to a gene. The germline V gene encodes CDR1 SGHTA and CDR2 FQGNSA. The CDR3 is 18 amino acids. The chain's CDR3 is CASSLARRPGQGTHTIYF. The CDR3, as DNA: TGTGCCAGCAGCTTGGCCCGTAGACCGGGACAGGGCACGCACACCATATATTTT.

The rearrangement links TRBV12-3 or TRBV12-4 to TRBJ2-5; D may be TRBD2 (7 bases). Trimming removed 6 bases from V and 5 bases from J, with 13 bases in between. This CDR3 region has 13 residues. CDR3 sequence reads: CASRRGQLETQYF. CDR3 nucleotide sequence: TGTGCCAGCAGGCGGGGGCAGCTGGAGACCCAGTACTTC.

The CDR3 coding sequence is TGTGCCAGCAGCCTTAGAGGATACGAGCAGTACTTC. Protein sequence: CASSLRGYEQYF. The chain employs TRBV3-1 (or the pseudogene TRBV3-2) and TRBJ2-7, with D uncertain. CDR3 length: 12 amino acids. Trimming pared 4 bases from V and 4 bases from J, leaving 8 bases between. The V gene's germline CDR1 is LGHDT and CDR2 YNNKEL (reference sequence).

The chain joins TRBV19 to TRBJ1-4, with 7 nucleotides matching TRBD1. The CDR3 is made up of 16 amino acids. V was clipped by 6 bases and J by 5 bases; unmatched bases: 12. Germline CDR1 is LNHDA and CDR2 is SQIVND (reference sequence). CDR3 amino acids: CASRPGNRGANEKLFF. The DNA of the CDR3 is TGTGCCAGTAGGCCGGGTAACAGGGGCGCAAATGAAAAACTGTTTTTT.

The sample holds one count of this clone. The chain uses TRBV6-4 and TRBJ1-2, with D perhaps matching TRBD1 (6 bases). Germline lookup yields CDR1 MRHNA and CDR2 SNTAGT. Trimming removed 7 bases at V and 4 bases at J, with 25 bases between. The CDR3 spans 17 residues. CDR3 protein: CASTCETDRRRIYGYTF. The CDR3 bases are TGTGCCAGCACCTGTGAAACCGACAGGCGGCGAATCTATGGCTACACCTTC.

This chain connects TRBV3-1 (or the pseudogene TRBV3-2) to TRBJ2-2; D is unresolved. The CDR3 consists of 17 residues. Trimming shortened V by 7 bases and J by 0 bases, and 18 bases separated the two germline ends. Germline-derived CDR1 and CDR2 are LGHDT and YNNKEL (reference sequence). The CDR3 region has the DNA TGTGCCAGCATCATCCGAATCAGGTTTTCGAACACCGGGGAGCTGTTTTTT. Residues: CASIIRIRFSNTGELFF.

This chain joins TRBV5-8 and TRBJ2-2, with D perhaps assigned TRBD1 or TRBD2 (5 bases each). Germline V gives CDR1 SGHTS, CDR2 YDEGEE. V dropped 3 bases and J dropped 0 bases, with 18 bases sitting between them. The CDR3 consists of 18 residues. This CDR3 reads CASSSLTGTVSNTGELFF. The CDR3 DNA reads TGTGCCAGCAGCTCACTCACGGGGACGGTTTCGAACACCGGGGAGCTGTTTTTT.

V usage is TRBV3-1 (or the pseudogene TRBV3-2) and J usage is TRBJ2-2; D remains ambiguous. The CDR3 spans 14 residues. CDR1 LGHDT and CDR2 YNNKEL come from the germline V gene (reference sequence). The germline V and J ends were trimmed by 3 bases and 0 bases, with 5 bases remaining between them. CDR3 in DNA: TGTGCCAGCAGCCATTACGCGAACACCGGGGAGCTGTTTTTT. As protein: CASSHYANTGELFF.

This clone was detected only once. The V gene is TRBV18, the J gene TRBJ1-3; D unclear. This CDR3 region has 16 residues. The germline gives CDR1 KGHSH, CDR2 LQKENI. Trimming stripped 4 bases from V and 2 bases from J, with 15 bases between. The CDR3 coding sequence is TGTGCCAGCTCACAATCCCAAGGAGAAACTGGAAACACCATATATTTT. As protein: CASSQSQGETGNTIYF.

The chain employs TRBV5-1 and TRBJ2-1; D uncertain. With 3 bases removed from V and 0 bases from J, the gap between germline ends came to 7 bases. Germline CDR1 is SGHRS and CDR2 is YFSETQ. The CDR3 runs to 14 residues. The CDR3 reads CASSSSHSYNEQFF. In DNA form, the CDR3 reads TGCGCCAGCAGCTCGTCACACTCCTACAATGAGCAGTTCTTC.

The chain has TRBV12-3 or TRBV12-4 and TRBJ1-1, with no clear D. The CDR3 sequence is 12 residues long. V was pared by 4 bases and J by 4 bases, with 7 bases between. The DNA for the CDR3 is TGTGCCAGCAGTTCATACTTCACTGAAGCTTTCTTT. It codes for CASSSYFTEAFF.

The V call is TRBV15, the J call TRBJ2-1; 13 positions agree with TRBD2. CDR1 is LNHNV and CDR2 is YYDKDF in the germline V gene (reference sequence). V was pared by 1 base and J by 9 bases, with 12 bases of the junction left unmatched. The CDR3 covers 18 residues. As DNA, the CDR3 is TGTGCCACCAGCAGAGGGGGGACTAGCGGGACCCGGTTGAGTGAGCAGTTCTTC. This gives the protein CATSRGGTSGTRLSEQFF. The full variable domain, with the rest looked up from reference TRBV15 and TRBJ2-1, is DAMVIQNPRYQVTQFGKPVTLSCSQTLNHNVMYWYQQKSSQAPKLLFHYYDKDFNNEADTPDNFQSRRPNTSFCFLDIRSPGLGDTAMYLCATSRGGTSGTRLSEQFFGPGTRLTVL.

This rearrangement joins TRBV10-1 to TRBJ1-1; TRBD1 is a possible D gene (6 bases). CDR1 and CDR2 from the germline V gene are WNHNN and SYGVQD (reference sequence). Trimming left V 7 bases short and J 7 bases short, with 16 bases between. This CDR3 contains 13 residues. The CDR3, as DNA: TGCGCCAGCAAGAGACAGGTTGATGGTGAAGCTTTCTTT. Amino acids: CASKRQVDGEAFF.

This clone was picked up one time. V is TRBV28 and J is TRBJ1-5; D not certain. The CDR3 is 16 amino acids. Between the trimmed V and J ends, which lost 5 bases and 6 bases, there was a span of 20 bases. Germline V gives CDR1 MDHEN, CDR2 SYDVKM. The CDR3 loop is CASSLPEVRLSQPQHF. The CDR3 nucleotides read TGTGCCAGCAGTCTACCGGAGGTTAGGCTAAGTCAGCCCCAGCATTTT. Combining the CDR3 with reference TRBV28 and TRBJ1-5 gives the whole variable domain DVKVTQSSRYLVKRTGEKVFLECVQDMDHENMFWYRQDPGLGLRLIYFSYDVKMKEKGDIPEGYSVSREKKERFSLILESASTNQTSMYLCASSLPEVRLSQPQHFGDGTRLSIL.

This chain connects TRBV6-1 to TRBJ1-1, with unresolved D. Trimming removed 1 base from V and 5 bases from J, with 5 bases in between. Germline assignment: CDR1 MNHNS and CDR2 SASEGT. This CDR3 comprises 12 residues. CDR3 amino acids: CASSEGSTEAFF. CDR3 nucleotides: TGTGCCAGCAGTGAAGGGTCAACTGAAGCTTTCTTT.

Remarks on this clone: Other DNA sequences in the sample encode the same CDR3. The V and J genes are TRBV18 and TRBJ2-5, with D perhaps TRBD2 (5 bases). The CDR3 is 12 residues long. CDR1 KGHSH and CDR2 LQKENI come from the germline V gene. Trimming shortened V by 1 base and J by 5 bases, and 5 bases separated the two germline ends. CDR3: CASSPRGETQYF. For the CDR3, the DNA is TGTGCCAGCTCACCACGAGGGGAGACCCAGTACTTC.

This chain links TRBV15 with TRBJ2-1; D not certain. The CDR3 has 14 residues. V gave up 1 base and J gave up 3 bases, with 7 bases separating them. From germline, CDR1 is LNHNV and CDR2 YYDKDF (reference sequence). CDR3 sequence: CATSRARYYNEQFF. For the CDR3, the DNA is TGTGCCACCAGCAGAGCTAGGTACTACAATGAGCAGTTCTTC.

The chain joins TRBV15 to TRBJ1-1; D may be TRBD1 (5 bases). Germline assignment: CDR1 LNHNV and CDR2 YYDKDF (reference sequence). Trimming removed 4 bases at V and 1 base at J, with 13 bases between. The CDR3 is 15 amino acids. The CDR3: CATSNDGGGNTEAFF. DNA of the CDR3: TGTGCCACCAGCAACGACGGGGGTGGGAACACTGAAGCTTTCTTT.

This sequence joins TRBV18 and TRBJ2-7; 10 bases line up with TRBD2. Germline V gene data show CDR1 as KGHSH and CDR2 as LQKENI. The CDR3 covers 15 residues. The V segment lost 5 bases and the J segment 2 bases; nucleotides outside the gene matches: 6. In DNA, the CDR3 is TGTGCCAGCTCAGGGCCCACTAGCGGGGCCTACGAGCAGTACTTC. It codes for CASSGPTSGAYEQYF.

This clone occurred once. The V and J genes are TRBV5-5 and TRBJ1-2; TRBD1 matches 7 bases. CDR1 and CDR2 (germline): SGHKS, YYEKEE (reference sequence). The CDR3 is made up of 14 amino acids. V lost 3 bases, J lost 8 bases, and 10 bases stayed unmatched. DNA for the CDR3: TGTGCCAGCAGCTCTACGACAGGGCTCCGGGGCTACACCTTC. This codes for CASSSTTGLRGYTF.

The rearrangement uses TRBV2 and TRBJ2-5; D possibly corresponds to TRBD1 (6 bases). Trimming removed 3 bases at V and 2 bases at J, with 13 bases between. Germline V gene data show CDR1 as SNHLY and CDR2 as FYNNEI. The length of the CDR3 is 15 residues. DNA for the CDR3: TGTGCCAGCAGTGATCGGGATAGGGGGCAAGAGACCCAGTACTTC. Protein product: CASSDRDRGQETQYF.

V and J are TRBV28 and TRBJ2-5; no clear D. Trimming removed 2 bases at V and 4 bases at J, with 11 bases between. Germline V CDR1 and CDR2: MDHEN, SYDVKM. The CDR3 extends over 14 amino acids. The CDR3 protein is CASSLGTVPETQYF. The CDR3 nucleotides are TGTGCCAGCAGTTTAGGAACAGTGCCAGAGACCCAGTACTTC. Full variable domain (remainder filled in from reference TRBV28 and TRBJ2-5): DVKVTQSSRYLVKRTGEKVFLECVQDMDHENMFWYRQDPGLGLRLIYFSYDVKMKEKGDIPEGYSVSREKKERFSLILESASTNQTSMYLCASSLGTVPETQYFGPGTRLLVL.

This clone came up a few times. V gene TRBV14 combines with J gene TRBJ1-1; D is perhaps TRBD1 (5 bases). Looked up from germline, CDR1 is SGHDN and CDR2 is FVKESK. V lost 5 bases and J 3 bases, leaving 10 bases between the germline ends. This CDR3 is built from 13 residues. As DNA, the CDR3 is TGTGCCAGCAGCAAACAGGTTTACACTGAAGCTTTCTTT. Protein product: CASSKQVYTEAFF.

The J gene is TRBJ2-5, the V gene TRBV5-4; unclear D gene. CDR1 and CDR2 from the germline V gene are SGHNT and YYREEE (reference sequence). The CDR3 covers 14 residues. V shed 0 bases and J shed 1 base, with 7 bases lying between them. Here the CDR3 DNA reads TGTGCCAGCAGCTTGGACACTTTCCAAGAGACCCAGTACTTC. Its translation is CASSLDTFQETQYF.

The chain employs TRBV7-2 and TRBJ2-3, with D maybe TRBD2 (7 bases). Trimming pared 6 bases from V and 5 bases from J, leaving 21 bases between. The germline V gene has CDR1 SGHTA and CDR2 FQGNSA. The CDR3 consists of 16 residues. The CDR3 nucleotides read TGTGCCAGCAGACCTACTTACGGGGGGCAGGGAGATACGCAGTATTTT. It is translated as CASRPTYGGQGDTQYF.

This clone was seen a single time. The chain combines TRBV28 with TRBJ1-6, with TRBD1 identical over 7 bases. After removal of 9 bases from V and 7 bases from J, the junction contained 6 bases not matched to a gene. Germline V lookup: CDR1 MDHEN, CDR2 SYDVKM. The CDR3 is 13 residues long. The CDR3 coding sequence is TGTGCCAGAGGGGGCAGGGGGAATTCACCCCTCCACTTT. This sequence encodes CARGGRGNSPLHF.

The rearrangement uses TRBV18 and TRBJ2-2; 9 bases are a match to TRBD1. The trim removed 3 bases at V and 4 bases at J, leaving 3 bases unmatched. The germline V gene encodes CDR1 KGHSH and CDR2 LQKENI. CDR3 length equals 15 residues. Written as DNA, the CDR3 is TGTGCCAGCTCACCTCAACAGGGGGCCACCGGGGAGCTGTTTTTT. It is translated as CASSPQQGATGELFF.